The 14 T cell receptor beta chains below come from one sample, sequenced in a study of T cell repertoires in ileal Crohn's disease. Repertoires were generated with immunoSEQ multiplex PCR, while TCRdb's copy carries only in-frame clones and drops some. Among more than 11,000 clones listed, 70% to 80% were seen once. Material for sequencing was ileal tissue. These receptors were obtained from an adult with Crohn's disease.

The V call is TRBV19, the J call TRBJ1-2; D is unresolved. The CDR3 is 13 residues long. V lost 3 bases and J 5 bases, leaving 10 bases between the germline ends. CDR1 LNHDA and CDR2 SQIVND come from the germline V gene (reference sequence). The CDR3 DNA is TGTGCCAGTAGTATCCGGCAGCTGTATGGCTACACCTTC. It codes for CASSIRQLYGYTF. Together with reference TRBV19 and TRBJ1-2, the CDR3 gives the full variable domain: DGGITQSPKYLFRKEGQNVTLSCEQNLNHDAMYWYRQDPGQGLRLIYYSQIVNDFQKGDIAEGYSVSREKKESFPLTVTSAQKNPTAFYLCASSIRQLYGYTFGSGTRLTVV.

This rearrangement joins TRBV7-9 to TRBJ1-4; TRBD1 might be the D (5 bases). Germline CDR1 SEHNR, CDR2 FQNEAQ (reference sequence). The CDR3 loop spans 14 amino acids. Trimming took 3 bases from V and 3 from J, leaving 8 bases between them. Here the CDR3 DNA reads TGTGCCAGCAGCTTCGGGACCTCTAATGAAAAACTGTTTTTT. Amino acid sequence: CASSFGTSNEKLFF.

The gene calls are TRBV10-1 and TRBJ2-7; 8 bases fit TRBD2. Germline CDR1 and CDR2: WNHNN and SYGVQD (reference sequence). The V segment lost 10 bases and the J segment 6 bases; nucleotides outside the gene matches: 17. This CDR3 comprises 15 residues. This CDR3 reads CAKTQDSGEVCEQYF. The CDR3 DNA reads TGCGCCAAAACCCAGGATAGCGGGGAGGTATGCGAGCAGTACTTC.

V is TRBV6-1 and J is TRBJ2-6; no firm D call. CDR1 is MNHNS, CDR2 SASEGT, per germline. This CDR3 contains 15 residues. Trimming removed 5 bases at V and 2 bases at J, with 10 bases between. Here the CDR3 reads CASSPQLTGANVLTF. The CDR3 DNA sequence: TGTGCCAGCAGTCCCCAGTTGACTGGGGCCAACGTCCTGACTTTC.

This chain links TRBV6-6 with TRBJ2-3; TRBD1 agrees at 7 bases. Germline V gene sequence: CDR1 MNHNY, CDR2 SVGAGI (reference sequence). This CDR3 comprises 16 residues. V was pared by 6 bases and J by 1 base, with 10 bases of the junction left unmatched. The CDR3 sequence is CASSPQGPRGTDTQYF. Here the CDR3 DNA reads TGTGCCAGCAGCCCACAGGGGCCCCGGGGCACAGATACGCAGTATTTT.

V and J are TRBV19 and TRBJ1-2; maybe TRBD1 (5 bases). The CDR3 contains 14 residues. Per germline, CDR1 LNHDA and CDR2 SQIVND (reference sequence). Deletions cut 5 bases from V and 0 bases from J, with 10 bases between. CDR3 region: CASSAQAANYGYTF. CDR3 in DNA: TGTGCCAGTAGTGCACAGGCGGCTAACTATGGCTACACCTTC.

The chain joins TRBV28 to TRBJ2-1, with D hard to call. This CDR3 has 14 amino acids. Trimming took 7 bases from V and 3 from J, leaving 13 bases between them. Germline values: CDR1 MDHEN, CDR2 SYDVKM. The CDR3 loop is CASTPDPYYNEQFF. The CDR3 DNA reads TGTGCCAGCACTCCGGACCCCTACTACAATGAGCAGTTCTTC.

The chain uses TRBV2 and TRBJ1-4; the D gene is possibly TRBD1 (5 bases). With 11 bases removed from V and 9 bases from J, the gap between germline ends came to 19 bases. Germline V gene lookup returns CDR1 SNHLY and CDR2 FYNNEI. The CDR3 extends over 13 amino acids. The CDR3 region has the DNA TGTGCCGCGCGGGCAGGGTTGAATCAAAAACTGTTTTTT. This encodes CAARAGLNQKLFF. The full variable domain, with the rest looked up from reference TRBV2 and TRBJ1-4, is EPEVTQTPSHQVTQMGQEVILRCVPISNHLYFYWYRQILGQKVEFLVSFYNNEISEKSEIFDDQFSVERPDGSNFTLKIRSTKLEDSAMYFCAARAGLNQKLFFGSGTQLSVL.

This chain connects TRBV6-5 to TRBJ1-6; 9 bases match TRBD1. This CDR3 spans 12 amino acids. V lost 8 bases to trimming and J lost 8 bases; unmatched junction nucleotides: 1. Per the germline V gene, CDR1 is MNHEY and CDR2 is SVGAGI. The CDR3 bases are TGTGCCAGCTGGGACAGGGATTCACCCCTCCACTTT. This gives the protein CASWDRDSPLHF.

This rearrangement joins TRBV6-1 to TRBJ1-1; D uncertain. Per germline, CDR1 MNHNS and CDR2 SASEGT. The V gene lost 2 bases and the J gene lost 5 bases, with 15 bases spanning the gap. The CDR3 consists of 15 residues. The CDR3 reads CASSERSGGGTEAFF. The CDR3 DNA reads TGTGCCAGCAGTGAACGCAGTGGCGGAGGAACTGAAGCTTTCTTT.

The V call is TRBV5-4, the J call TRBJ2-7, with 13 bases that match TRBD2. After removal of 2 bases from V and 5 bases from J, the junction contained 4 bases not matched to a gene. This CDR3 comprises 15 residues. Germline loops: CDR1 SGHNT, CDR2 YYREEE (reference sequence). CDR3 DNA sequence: TGTGCCAGCAGCTTCACTAGCGGGGGGGTCCACGAGCAGTACTTC. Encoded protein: CASSFTSGGVHEQYF. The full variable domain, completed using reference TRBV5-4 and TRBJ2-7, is ETGVTQSPTHLIKTRGQQVTLRCSSQSGHNTVSWYQQALGQGPQFIFQYYREEENGRGNFPPRFSGLQFPNYSSELNVNALELDDSALYLCASSFTSGGVHEQYFGPGTRLTVT.

The CDR3: CASSLNVGAGTAYGYTF. The CDR3 coding sequence is TGCGCCAGCAGCTTGAACGTAGGGGCAGGGACCGCCTATGGCTACACCTTC. The chain has TRBV5-1 and TRBJ1-2, with D possibly being TRBD1 (5 bases). The CDR3 runs 17 residues. Trimming cost V 1 base and J 4 bases, with 20 bases left between them. In germline, CDR1 is SGHRS, CDR2 YFSETQ.

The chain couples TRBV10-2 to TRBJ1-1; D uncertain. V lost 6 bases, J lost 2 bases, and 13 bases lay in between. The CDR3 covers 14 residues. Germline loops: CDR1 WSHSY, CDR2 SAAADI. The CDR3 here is CASSTRDSNTEAFF. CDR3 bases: TGCGCCAGCAGCACTCGAGACTCAAACACTGAAGCTTTCTTT.

The CDR3 protein is CASSRGATNEKLFF. The CDR3 DNA reads as TGCGCCAGCAGCCGGGGAGCGACTAATGAAAAACTGTTTTTT. The chain employs TRBV10-2 and TRBJ1-4, with D hard to call. The V end lost 6 bases, the J end lost 2 bases, and 10 bases lay between the germline ends. CDR3 length: 14 amino acids. Germline V gene data show CDR1 as WSHSY and CDR2 as SAAADI.